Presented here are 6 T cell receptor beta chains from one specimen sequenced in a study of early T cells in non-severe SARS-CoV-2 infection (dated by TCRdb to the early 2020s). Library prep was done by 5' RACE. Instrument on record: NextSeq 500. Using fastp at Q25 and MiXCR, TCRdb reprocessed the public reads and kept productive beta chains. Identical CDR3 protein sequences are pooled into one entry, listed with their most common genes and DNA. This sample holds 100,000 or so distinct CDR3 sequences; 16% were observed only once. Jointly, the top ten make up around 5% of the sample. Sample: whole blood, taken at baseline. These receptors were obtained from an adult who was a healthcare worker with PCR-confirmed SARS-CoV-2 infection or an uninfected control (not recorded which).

CDR3 sequence: CASTLRPGSYEQYF. The CDR3 coding sequence is TGCGCCAGCACCCTTCGGCCCGGATCCTACGAGCAGTACTTC. This chain joins TRBV10-2 and TRBJ2-7; the D is unclear. CDR1 and CDR2 (germline): WSHSY, SAAADI. The V end was cut by 7 bases, the J end by 1 base, with 14 bases between. The CDR3 runs 14 residues.

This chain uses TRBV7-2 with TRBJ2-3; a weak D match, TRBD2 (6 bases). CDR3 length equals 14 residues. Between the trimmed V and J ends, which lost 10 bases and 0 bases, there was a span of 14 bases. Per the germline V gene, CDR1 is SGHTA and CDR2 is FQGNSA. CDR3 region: CAIKLSGSTDTQYF. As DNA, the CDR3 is TGTGCCATCAAACTGAGCGGGAGCACAGATACGCAGTATTTT.

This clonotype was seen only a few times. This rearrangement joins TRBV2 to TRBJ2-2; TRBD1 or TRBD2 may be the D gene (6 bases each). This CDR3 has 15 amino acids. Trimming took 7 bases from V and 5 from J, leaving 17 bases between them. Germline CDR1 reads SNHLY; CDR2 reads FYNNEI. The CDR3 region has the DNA TGTGCCAGCACCCCGGAGGGGGGAGTGACCGGGGAGCTGTTTTTT. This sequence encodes CASTPEGGVTGELFF.

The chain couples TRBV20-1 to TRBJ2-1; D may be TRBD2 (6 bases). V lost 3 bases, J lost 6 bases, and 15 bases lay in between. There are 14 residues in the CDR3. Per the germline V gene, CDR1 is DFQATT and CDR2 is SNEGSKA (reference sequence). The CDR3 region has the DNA TGCAGTGCTAGCAGGTCCCTAGCGTTCAATGAGCAGTTCTTC. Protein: CSASRSLAFNEQFF.

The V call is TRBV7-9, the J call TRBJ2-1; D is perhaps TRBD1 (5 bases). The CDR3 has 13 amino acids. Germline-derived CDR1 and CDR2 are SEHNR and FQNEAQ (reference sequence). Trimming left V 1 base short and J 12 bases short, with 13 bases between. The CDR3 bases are TGTGCCAGCAGCTTAGTGGTCCCGCAGGGGCAGTTCTTC. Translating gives CASSLVVPQGQFF.

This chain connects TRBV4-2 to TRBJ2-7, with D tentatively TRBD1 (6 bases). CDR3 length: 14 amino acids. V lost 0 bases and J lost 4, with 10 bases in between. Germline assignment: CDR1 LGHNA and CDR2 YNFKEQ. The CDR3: CASSQDGGGYEQYF. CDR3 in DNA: TGTGCCAGCAGCCAAGATGGGGGCGGATACGAGCAGTACTTC.